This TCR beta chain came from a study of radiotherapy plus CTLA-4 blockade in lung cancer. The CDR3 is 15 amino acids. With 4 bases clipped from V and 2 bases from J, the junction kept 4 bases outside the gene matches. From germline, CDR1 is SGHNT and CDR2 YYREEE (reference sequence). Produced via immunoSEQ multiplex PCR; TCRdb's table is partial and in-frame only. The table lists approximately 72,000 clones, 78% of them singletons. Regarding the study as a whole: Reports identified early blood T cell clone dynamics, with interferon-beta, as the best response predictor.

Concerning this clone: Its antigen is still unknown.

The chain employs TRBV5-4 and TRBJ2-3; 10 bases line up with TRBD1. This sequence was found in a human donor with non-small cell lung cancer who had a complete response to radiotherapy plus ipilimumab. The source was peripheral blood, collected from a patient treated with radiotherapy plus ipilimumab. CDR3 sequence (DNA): TGTGCCAGCAGCAGGGACAGGGGAAACACAGATACGCAGTATTTT. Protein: CASSRDRGNTDTQYF.